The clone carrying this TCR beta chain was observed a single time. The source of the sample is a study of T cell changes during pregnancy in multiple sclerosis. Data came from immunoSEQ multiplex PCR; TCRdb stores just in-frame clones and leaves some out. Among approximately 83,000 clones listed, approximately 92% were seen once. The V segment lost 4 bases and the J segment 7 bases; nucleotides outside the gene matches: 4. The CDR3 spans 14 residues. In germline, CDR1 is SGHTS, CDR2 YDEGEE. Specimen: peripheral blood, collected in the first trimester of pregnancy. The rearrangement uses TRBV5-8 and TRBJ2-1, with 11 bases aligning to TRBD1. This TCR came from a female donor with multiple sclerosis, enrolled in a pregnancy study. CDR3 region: CASSAGQGANEQFF. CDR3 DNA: TGTGCCAGCAGCGCCGGACAGGGGGCAAATGAGCAGTTCTTC.